One sample yielded the 24 T cell receptor beta chains listed below, sequenced in a study of blood T cell repertoires in COVID-19. TCRdb's table, derived via immunoSEQ multiplex PCR, lists solely in-frame clones and lacks some. The sample has roughly 200,000 clones, roughly 90% seen once; the top ten hold 3% to 3.5%. The sample comprised PBMCs or T cells enriched from blood (not recorded which). The source of these receptors is a woman in her forties or fifties in a cohort exposed to, infected with or recovered from COVID-19 (not recorded which).

The genes are TRBV19 and TRBJ1-2, with D possibly TRBD1 on 5 matching bases. The CDR3 is made up of 13 amino acids. CDR1 is LNHDA and CDR2 is SQIVND in the germline V gene (reference sequence). The V and J ends lost 7 bases and 8 bases respectively, with 17 bases between them. For the CDR3, the DNA is TGTGCCAGTACTGAGTCAGGGTTCTACGGCTACACCTTC. This gives the protein CASTESGFYGYTF.

This clone appeared a few times. The chain uses TRBV9 and TRBJ1-2, with 8 bases lining up with TRBD1. This CDR3 has 16 residues. The germline gives CDR1 SGDLS, CDR2 YYNGEE. The V segment lost 1 base and the J segment 8 bases; nucleotides outside the gene matches: 13. The DNA of the CDR3 is TGTGCCAGCAGCGTAAACCCCGGGACAGGATCCGGCGGCTACACCTTC. It translates to CASSVNPGTGSGGYTF.

This chain connects TRBV23-1 to TRBJ1-6; the match to TRBD1 covers 9 bases. TRBV23-1 is flagged as an ORF with uncertain function. With 4 bases clipped from V and 10 bases from J, the junction kept 14 bases outside the gene matches. There are 17 residues in the CDR3. CDR3 sequence: CASSPEQGASPRSPLHF. For the CDR3, the DNA is TGCGCCAGCAGTCCGGAACAGGGGGCGAGCCCAAGGTCACCCCTCCACTTT.

The rearrangement links TRBV18 to TRBJ2-3, with TRBD2 identical over 11 bases. The junction had 5 bases not matched to a gene; V was cut back by 3 bases and J by 0 bases. The CDR3 consists of 17 residues. CDR1 KGHSH and CDR2 LQKENI come from the germline V gene. As DNA, the CDR3 is TGTGCCAGCTCACCTCAACTAGCGGGAGCTAGCACAGATACGCAGTATTTT. Its protein product is CASSPQLAGASTDTQYF.

The V and J genes are TRBV29-1 and TRBJ1-4; D ambiguous. Trimming stripped 7 bases from V and 8 bases from J, with 20 bases between. Germline CDR1 reads SQVTM; CDR2 reads ANQGSEA. The CDR3 loop spans 14 amino acids. The CDR3 protein is CSARNSSEWEKLFF. CDR3 sequence (DNA): TGCAGCGCTCGAAACAGTTCCGAGTGGGAAAAACTGTTTTTT.

The chain has TRBV5-1 and TRBJ1-2; TRBD1 is a possible D gene (5 bases). The germline V gene encodes CDR1 SGHRS and CDR2 YFSETQ. The CDR3 contains 15 residues. Trimming stripped 2 bases from V and 2 bases from J, with 13 bases between. This CDR3 is CASSFHPGRNYGYTF. Here the CDR3 DNA reads TGCGCCAGCAGCTTTCATCCAGGGAGGAACTATGGCTACACCTTC.

The table lists this clone with a few counts. V and J are TRBV6-2 or TRBV6-3 and TRBJ2-7; 7 bases align to TRBD2. CDR3 length: 15 residues. The germline V gene has CDR1 MNHEY and CDR2 SVGEGT. Losses at the gene ends were 5 bases for V and 0 bases for J; bases not matched to a gene: 7. The CDR3 region has the DNA TGTGCCAGCAGTAAACGAGGGGAGGGCTCCTACGAGCAGTACTTC. Its translation is CASSKRGEGSYEQYF.

A single count supports this clone. The chain joins TRBV21-1 to TRBJ2-7; the D call in the table, TRBD2, was not verified against the DNA. TRBV21-1 counts as a pseudogene. This CDR3 has 20 amino acids. The CDR3 loop is CASSKAVSSIKPPERYEQYF. CDR3 nucleotide sequence: TGTGCCAGCAGCAAAGCGGTATCTAGTATTAAACCCCCCGAACGGTACGAGCAGTACTTC.

This chain links TRBV2 with TRBJ2-7; 16 bases are a match to TRBD2. CDR1 and CDR2 from the germline V gene are SNHLY and FYNNEI. Unmatched junction bases numbered 5, after V lost 6 bases and J lost 6 bases. This CDR3 has 15 residues. The CDR3 reads CASRGGTSGGAEQYF. The CDR3 region has the DNA TGTGCCAGCAGAGGCGGGACTAGCGGGGGGGCCGAGCAGTACTTC.

The rearrangement uses TRBV7-8 and TRBJ1-5; D remains unclear. CDR1 and CDR2 (germline): SGHVS, FQNEAQ. V was clipped by 5 bases and J by 7 bases, with 9 bases between them. The CDR3 is 12 amino acids. CDR3 DNA: TGTGCCAGCAGCCGACGTTCCCAGCCCCAGCATTTT. This codes for CASSRRSQPQHF.

The V and J genes are TRBV7-9 and TRBJ1-2; 9 bases fit TRBD1. V shed 5 bases, J shed 6 bases, and the junction held 4 bases outside the gene matches. The CDR3 covers 13 residues. Germline-derived CDR1 and CDR2 are SEHNR and FQNEAQ (reference sequence). The DNA of the CDR3 is TGTGCCAGCAGCCGACAGGGGGGCAATGGCTACACCTTC. Its protein is CASSRQGGNGYTF. Supplemented by reference TRBV7-9 and TRBJ1-2, the full variable domain reads DTGVSQNPRHKITKRGQNVTFRCDPISEHNRLYWYRQTLGQGPEFLTYFQNEAQLEKSRLLSDRFSAERPKGSFSTLEIQRTEQGDSAMYLCASSRQGGNGYTFGSGTRLTVV.

The chain combines TRBV28 with TRBJ2-7; D unresolved. V gave up 2 bases and J gave up 5 bases, with 10 bases separating them. CDR3 size: 13 residues. Germline CDR1 reads MDHEN; CDR2 reads SYDVKM. The CDR3 here is CASSLRLRDEQYF. DNA of the CDR3: TGTGCCAGCAGTTTAAGGCTTCGGGACGAGCAGTACTTC.

CDR3 protein: CASSPGEGRYYEQYF. The DNA of the CDR3 is TGTGCCAGCTCACCAGGGGAGGGAAGGTACTACGAGCAGTACTTC. The chain links TRBV18 to TRBJ2-7; 7 nucleotides match TRBD2. The germline CDR1 and CDR2 sequences are KGHSH and LQKENI. The CDR3 contains 15 residues. The J segment lost 3 bases and the V segment lost 2 bases, leaving 7 bases of the junction unmatched.

The chain is built from TRBV9 and TRBJ1-5; TRBD1 is a possible D gene (6 bases). Trimming cost V 1 base and J 3 bases, with 11 bases left between them. The germline gives CDR1 SGDLS, CDR2 YYNGEE. The CDR3 spans 15 residues. The CDR3 protein is CASSVNPGDNQPQHF. In nucleotides, the CDR3 is TGTGCCAGCAGCGTAAATCCAGGGGACAATCAGCCCCAGCATTTT.

This chain joins TRBV4-2 and TRBJ1-3, with 8 nucleotides matching TRBD1. Trimming cost V 10 bases and J 4 bases; bases outside gene matches: 12. This CDR3 comprises 15 residues. CDR1 LGHNA and CDR2 YNFKEQ come from the germline V gene. The CDR3 is CATSQDRVKGNTIYF. CDR3 nucleotide sequence: TGTGCCACGAGCCAGGACAGGGTAAAAGGAAACACCATATATTTT.

The rearrangement uses TRBV2 and TRBJ2-2; 16 positions agree with TRBD2. CDR3 length equals 16 residues. Looked up from germline, CDR1 is SNHLY and CDR2 is FYNNEI. Trimming at V came to 6 bases and at J to 7 bases, leaving 5 bases not matched to a gene. DNA of the CDR3: TGTGCCAGCAGGGGACTAGCGGGGGGGCACAACGGGGAGCTGTTTTTT. Protein sequence: CASRGLAGGHNGELFF.

The CDR3 DNA reads TGTGCCAGCAGCAGCGGGTCGAACACTGAAGCTTTCTTT. Residues: CASSSGSNTEAFF. This chain uses TRBV7-3 with TRBJ1-1; no clear D. The CDR3 totals 13 residues. Between the trimmed V and J ends, which lost 5 bases and 1 base, there was a span of 8 bases. Germline-derived CDR1 and CDR2 are SGHTA and FQGTGA.

This sequence joins TRBV19 and TRBJ1-1; D is ambiguous. The CDR3 has 13 amino acids. Between the trimmed V and J ends, which lost 5 bases and 2 bases, there was a span of 9 bases. CDR1 is LNHDA and CDR2 is SQIVND in the germline V gene (reference sequence). The CDR3 reads CASSSVQNTEAFF. CDR3 coding DNA: TGTGCCAGTAGTTCAGTTCAAAACACTGAAGCTTTCTTT.

This clone was seen a few times. The J gene is TRBJ1-6, the V gene TRBV30, with D perhaps matching TRBD1 (6 bases). The CDR3 length is 14 residues. V lost 5 bases, J lost 7 bases, and 15 bases lay in between. From germline, CDR1 is GTSNPN and CDR2 SVGIG (reference sequence). The CDR3 spells CAWARRGGNSPLHF. The CDR3 DNA follows: TGTGCCTGGGCCCGAAGGGGGGGCAATTCACCCCTCCACTTT.

This chain joins TRBV29-1 and TRBJ2-3, with 9 bases lining up with TRBD1. Germline V gives CDR1 SQVTM, CDR2 ANQGSEA. The CDR3 contains 12 residues. Trimming took 7 bases from V and 8 from J; bases not matched to a gene: 7. The CDR3 coding sequence is TGCAGCGCTGGGACAGGGTTAGGTACGCAGTATTTT. Translating gives CSAGTGLGTQYF.

This chain links TRBV25-1 with TRBJ2-5; maybe TRBD2 (7 bases). CDR1 and CDR2 from the germline V gene are MGHDK and SYGVNS. The CDR3 has 15 amino acids. The germline V and J ends were trimmed by 2 bases and 5 bases, with 15 bases remaining between them. CDR3 nucleotides: TGTGCCAGCAGTGAAAGTGAGGGGGGGAGGGAGACCCAGTACTTC. This codes for CASSESEGGRETQYF.

The V and J genes are TRBV30 and TRBJ2-1; TRBD2 matches at 8 bases. CDR1 GTSNPN and CDR2 SVGIG come from the germline V gene (reference sequence). The length of the CDR3 is 13 residues. The junction had 5 bases not matched to a gene; V was cut back by 0 bases and J by 10 bases. This CDR3 is CAWSVAGAGEQFF. The CDR3 DNA reads TGTGCCTGGAGTGTAGCGGGGGCGGGAGAGCAGTTCTTC.

This chain uses TRBV3-1 (or the pseudogene TRBV3-2) with TRBJ1-2; D is perhaps TRBD1 (5 bases). The germline V gene encodes CDR1 LGHDT and CDR2 YNNKEL (reference sequence). V dropped 4 bases and J dropped 7 bases, with 13 bases sitting between them. The CDR3 is 13 residues long. The CDR3 loop reads CASSPPAGAGYTF. Written as DNA, the CDR3 is TGTGCCAGCAGCCCCCCTGCTGGGGCTGGCTACACCTTC.

This rearrangement joins TRBV5-1 to TRBJ2-2, with D possibly matching TRBD1 (6 bases). V lost 2 bases and J 5 bases, leaving 10 bases between the germline ends. Germline lookup yields CDR1 SGHRS and CDR2 YFSETQ. This CDR3 comprises 14 residues. The CDR3 sequence is CASSFKGGTGELFF. CDR3 DNA: TGCGCCAGCAGCTTTAAAGGGGGAACCGGGGAGCTGTTTTTT.